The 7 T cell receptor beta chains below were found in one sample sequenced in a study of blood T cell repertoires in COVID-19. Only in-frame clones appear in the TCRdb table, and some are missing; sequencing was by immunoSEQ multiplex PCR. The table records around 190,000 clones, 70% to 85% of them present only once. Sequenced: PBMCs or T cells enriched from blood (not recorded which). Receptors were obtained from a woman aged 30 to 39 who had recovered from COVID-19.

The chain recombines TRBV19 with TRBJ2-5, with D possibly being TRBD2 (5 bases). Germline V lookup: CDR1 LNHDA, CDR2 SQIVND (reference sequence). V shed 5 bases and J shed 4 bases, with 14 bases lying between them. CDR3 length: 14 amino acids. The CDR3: CASSWRRGRETQYF. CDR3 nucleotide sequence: TGTGCCAGTAGTTGGCGCCGGGGTAGAGAGACCCAGTACTTC. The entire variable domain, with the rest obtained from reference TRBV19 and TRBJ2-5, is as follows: DGGITQSPKYLFRKEGQNVTLSCEQNLNHDAMYWYRQDPGQGLRLIYYSQIVNDFQKGDIAEGYSVSREKKESFPLTVTSAQKNPTAFYLCASSWRRGRETQYFGPGTRLLVL.

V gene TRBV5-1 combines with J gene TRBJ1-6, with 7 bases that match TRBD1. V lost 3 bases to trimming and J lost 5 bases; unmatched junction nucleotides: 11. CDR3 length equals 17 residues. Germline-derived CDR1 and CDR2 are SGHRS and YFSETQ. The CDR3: CASSSSGQTNHNSPLHF. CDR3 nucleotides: TGCGCCAGCAGCTCCTCGGGACAGACGAACCATAATTCACCCCTCCACTTT.

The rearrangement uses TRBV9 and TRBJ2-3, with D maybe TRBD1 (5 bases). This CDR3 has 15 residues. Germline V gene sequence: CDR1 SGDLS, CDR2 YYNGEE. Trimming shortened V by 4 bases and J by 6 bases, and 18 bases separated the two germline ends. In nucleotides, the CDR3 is TGTGCCAGCAGCTTATCCCTCCCAGGGTCCGATACGCAGTATTTT. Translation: CASSLSLPGSDTQYF.

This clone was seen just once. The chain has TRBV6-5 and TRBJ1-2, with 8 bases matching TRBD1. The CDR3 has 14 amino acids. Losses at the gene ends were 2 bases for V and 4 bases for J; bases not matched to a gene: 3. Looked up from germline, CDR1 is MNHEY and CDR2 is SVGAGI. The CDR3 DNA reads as TGTGCCAGCAGTTACGGCGGACAGGGCTATGGCTACACCTTC. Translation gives CASSYGGQGYGYTF.

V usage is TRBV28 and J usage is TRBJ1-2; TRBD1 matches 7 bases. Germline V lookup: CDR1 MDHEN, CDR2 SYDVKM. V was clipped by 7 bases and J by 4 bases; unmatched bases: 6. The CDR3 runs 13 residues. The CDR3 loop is CASTTGRSYGYTF. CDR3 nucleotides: TGTGCCAGCACGACAGGGAGGAGCTATGGCTACACCTTC.

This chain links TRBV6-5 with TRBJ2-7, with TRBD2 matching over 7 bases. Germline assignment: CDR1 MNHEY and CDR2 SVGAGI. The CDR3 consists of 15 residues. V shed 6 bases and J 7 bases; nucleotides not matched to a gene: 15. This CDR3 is CASSRDYPRQGEQYV. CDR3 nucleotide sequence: TGTGCCAGCAGCCGGGACTACCCGCGTCAGGGAGAGCAGTACGTC.

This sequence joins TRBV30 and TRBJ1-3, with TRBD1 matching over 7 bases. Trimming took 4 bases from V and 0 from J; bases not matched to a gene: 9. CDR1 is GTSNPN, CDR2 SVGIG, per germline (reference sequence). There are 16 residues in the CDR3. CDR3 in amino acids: CAWKGAGESSGNTIYF. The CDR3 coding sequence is TGTGCCTGGAAGGGGGCAGGCGAGAGCTCTGGAAACACCATATATTTT.